A selection of T cell receptor beta chains follows, all from one sample in a study of HIV-infected patients and healthy controls. TCRdb reprocessed the 5' RACE reads with MiXCR, giving one entry per CDR3 protein. Counted here are 70,000 or so distinct CDR3 sequences, 15% to 20% occurring once; the ten biggest clones make up under 6.5%. Input material: CD4+ T cells from blood. These TCRs come from a human donor in good health. Each CDR3 is given with its conserved first and last residue. A D gene is named only where the DNA matches it firmly. Some rows mark clone size as missing; the rest say once, few, many or name a class of expanded clone.

clone size: few
D gene: -
V gene: TRBV7-9
J gene: TRBJ2-5
CDR3 DNA: TGTGCCAGCAGCTTAGGTGGCGGCGGAGAGACCCAGTACTTC
CDR3 protein: CASSLGGGGETQYF

clone size: few
D gene: -
V gene: TRBV7-2
J gene: TRBJ1-2
CDR3 DNA: TGTGCCAGCAGCCCACCCCGACAGTTTCCCTATGGCTACACCTTC
CDR3 protein: CASSPPRQFPYGYTF

clone size: many
D gene: TRBD1
V gene: TRBV3-1
J gene: TRBJ1-1
CDR3 DNA: TGTGCCAGCAGCATAAGGACAGGGCCGAGCACTGAAGCTTTCTTT
CDR3 protein: CASSIRTGPSTEAFF

clone size: -
D gene: TRBD2
V gene: TRBV9
J gene: TRBJ2-3
CDR3 DNA: TGTGCCAGCAGCGTAGATGCGGGAGGGCGTACCACAGATACGCAGTATTTT
CDR3 protein: CASSVDAGGRTTDTQYF

clone size: few
D gene: TRBD2
V gene: TRBV20-1
J gene: TRBJ2-3
CDR3 DNA: TGCAGTATTCTAGCGGCGAGTACGATAGATACGCAGTATTTT
CDR3 protein: CSILAASTIDTQYF

clone size: -
D gene: -
V gene: TRBV7-9
J gene: TRBJ2-4
CDR3 DNA: TGTGCCAGCAGCGCGGGAAAAAACATTCAGTACTTC
CDR3 protein: CASSAGKNIQYF

clone size: few
D gene: -
V gene: TRBV10-3
J gene: TRBJ1-6
CDR3 DNA: TGTGCCATCAGTCGTACGACAGACTATAATTCACCCCTCCACTTT
CDR3 protein: CAISRTTDYNSPLHF

clone size: -
D gene: TRBD2
V gene: TRBV14
J gene: TRBJ2-5
CDR3 DNA: TGTGCCAGCAGCCAAGATCAAGGGGGACTAGCGGGAGGGTATCAAGAGACCCAGTACTTC
CDR3 protein: CASSQDQGGLAGGYQETQYF

clone size: -
D gene: TRBD2
V gene: TRBV7-2
J gene: TRBJ2-3
CDR3 DNA: TGTGCCAGCAGCTCCGTTATTCTAGCGGGGGGCACAGATACGCAGTATTTT
CDR3 protein: CASSSVILAGGTDTQYF

clone size: many
D gene: -
V gene: TRBV6-2/TRBV6-3
J gene: TRBJ1-5
CDR3 DNA: TGTGCCAGCAGTTACCTTGGTCCAGGATTGAATCAGCCCCAGCATTTT
CDR3 protein: CASSYLGPGLNQPQHF

clone size: -
D gene: -
V gene: TRBV6-2/TRBV6-3
J gene: TRBJ2-6
CDR3 DNA: TGTGCCAGCAGTCGACGGACCTCTGGGGCCAACGTCCTGACTTTC
CDR3 protein: CASSRRTSGANVLTF

clone size: -
D gene: -
V gene: TRBV29-1
J gene: TRBJ1-2
CDR3 DNA: TGCAGCGTTGAAGATTCTGGGTATGCTAACTATGGCTACACCTTC
CDR3 protein: CSVEDSGYANYGYTF

clone size: -
D gene: TRBD2
V gene: TRBV12-3/TRBV12-4
J gene: TRBJ2-1
CDR3 DNA: TGTGCCAGCATCCTAGCGGGGGGGCCCGGGAATGAGCAGTTCTTC
CDR3 protein: CASILAGGPGNEQFF

clone size: -
D gene: -
V gene: TRBV7-2
J gene: TRBJ2-7
CDR3 DNA: TGTGCCAGCAGCTTTGAGGGGGTGAGGGAGCAGTACTTC
CDR3 protein: CASSFEGVREQYF

clone size: many
D gene: -
V gene: TRBV28
J gene: TRBJ1-6
CDR3 DNA: TGTGCCAGCGGGAGACAAGCCCACCGGGTGTTTAATTCACCCCTCCACTTT
CDR3 protein: CASGRQAHRVFNSPLHF

clone size: few
D gene: -
V gene: TRBV7-9
J gene: TRBJ2-5
CDR3 DNA: TGTGCCAGCAGCTCCATGGGGGACGACCAAGAGACCCAGTACTTC
CDR3 protein: CASSSMGDDQETQYF

clone size: many
D gene: -
V gene: TRBV3-1
J gene: TRBJ1-2
CDR3 DNA: TGTGCCAGCAGCCCACGACAGCGTAATGGCTACACCTTC
CDR3 protein: CASSPRQRNGYTF

clone size: -
D gene: -
V gene: TRBV9
J gene: TRBJ1-1
CDR3 DNA: TGTGCCAGCAGCGGACAGCCCGAAAACACTGAAGCTTTCTTT
CDR3 protein: CASSGQPENTEAFF

clone size: few
D gene: TRBD1
V gene: TRBV25-1
J gene: TRBJ1-1
CDR3 DNA: TGTGCCAGCAGAGGACAGGGCGGTACTGAAGCTTTCTTT
CDR3 protein: CASRGQGGTEAFF

clone size: -
D gene: -
V gene: TRBV7-9
J gene: TRBJ1-2
CDR3 DNA: TGTGCCAGCAGCTCGAATGCGGAAACCGATGGCTACACCTTC
CDR3 protein: CASSSNAETDGYTF

clone size: -
D gene: TRBD2
V gene: TRBV6-6
J gene: TRBJ2-1
CDR3 DNA: TGTGCCAGCACCACCGGGAGGGGCTACAATGAGCAGTTCTTC
CDR3 protein: CASTTGRGYNEQFF

clone size: -
D gene: TRBD1
V gene: TRBV23-1
J gene: TRBJ2-1
CDR3 DNA: TGCGCCAGCACTCGCTTACCGGGACAGGGGGACAATGAGCAGTTCTTC
CDR3 protein: CASTRLPGQGDNEQFF

clone size: -
D gene: TRBD2
V gene: TRBV4-3
J gene: TRBJ2-3
CDR3 DNA: TGCGCCAGCAGCCAAGACCCTTCTGGCGGGGGGGACCGCACAGATACGCAGTATTTT
CDR3 protein: CASSQDPSGGGDRTDTQYF

clone size: many
D gene: TRBD2
V gene: TRBV29-1
J gene: TRBJ2-3
CDR3 DNA: TGCAGCGTTGAAATAGATGGGACTAGCGAGACGCAGTATTTT
CDR3 protein: CSVEIDGTSETQYF

clone size: few
D gene: TRBD2
V gene: TRBV11-3
J gene: TRBJ2-1
CDR3 DNA: TGTGCCAGCAGCCCTGCTAGCGGGAAGTACAATGAGCAGTTCTTC
CDR3 protein: CASSPASGKYNEQFF

clone size: few
D gene: -
V gene: TRBV7-9
J gene: TRBJ1-5
CDR3 DNA: TGTGCCAGCGGTTGGTCGTCCAATCAGCCCCAGCATTTT
CDR3 protein: CASGWSSNQPQHF

clone size: many
D gene: -
V gene: TRBV25-1
J gene: TRBJ1-2
CDR3 DNA: TGTGCCAGCAGTGTCGGTCTCGGCTACACCTTC
CDR3 protein: CASSVGLGYTF

clone size: -
D gene: TRBD1
V gene: TRBV20-1
J gene: TRBJ2-3
CDR3 DNA: TGCAGTGCTGGGGACAGGTATGGAGCTACAGATACGCAGTATTTT
CDR3 protein: CSAGDRYGATDTQYF

clone size: few
D gene: -
V gene: TRBV7-2
J gene: TRBJ2-7
CDR3 DNA: TGTGCCAGCAGCTGGTTGCCCAGCTCCTACGAGCAGTACTTC
CDR3 protein: CASSWLPSSYEQYF

clone size: many
D gene: -
V gene: TRBV27
J gene: TRBJ1-4
CDR3 DNA: TGTGCCAGCAGGACCGTTACTAATGAAAAACTGTTTTTT
CDR3 protein: CASRTVTNEKLFF

clone size: -
D gene: -
V gene: TRBV5-1
J gene: TRBJ1-1
CDR3 DNA: TGCGCCAGCAGCTTGTCAGTTGGACGGGACACTGAAGCTTTCTTT
CDR3 protein: CASSLSVGRDTEAFF

clone size: -
D gene: TRBD2
V gene: TRBV4-3
J gene: TRBJ2-5
CDR3 DNA: TGCGCCAGCAGCCAAGCGGCGGGGGTCACGGAGACCCAGTACTTC
CDR3 protein: CASSQAAGVTETQYF

clone size: many
D gene: -
V gene: TRBV20-1
J gene: TRBJ2-3
CDR3 DNA: TGCAGTGCTAGAGATTTAGCGAGCACAGATACGCAGTATTTT
CDR3 protein: CSARDLASTDTQYF

clone size: few
D gene: TRBD1
V gene: TRBV10-3
J gene: TRBJ1-2
CDR3 DNA: TGTGCCATCAGTGAGCCTTTACCGGGACAGGATGGCTACACCTTC
CDR3 protein: CAISEPLPGQDGYTF

clone size: -
D gene: TRBD2
V gene: TRBV7-3
J gene: TRBJ2-5
CDR3 DNA: TGTGCCAGCAGCCCCCGACTAGCGGGGGGGCTCCAAGAGACCCAGTACTTC
CDR3 protein: CASSPRLAGGLQETQYF